The 5 T cell receptor beta chains below come from one sample, sequenced in a study of tissue T cells after allogeneic stem cell transplantation. The time point is: mouse harvest day 7 after allogeneic transplant. Tail vein injection delivered 10^7 T-cell-depleted bone marrow cells and 10^6 splenic CD5+ T cells. Only in-frame clones appear in the TCRdb table, and some are missing; sequencing was by immunoSEQ multiplex PCR. The sample records about 8,200 clones, approximately 50% being singletons. Source material: gut tissue. The receptors were gathered from a female BALB/c mouse given C57BL/6 T cells with graft-versus-host disease after an allogeneic hematopoietic cell transplant.

As for this clone: Gene names follow the mouse nomenclature. The read finishes 1 residue shy of the CDR3 end, and the germline J gene is used to complete it. V and J are TRBV3 and TRBJ1-3, with unresolved D. Deletions cut 1 base from V and 0 bases from J, with 4 bases between. The CDR3 is 14 amino acids. Germline values: CDR1 SNHLY, CDR2 FYNGKV (reference sequence). CDR3 DNA (partial): TGTGCCAGCAGCTTAGGGATTTCTGGAAATACGCTCTAT. The encoded protein is CASSLGISGNTLY. The full CDR3 protein reads CASSLGISGNTLYF.

In the case of this clone: Each gene name is a mouse one. The CDR3 end lies 1 residue beyond the end of the read and is filled in from the germline J gene. J is TRBJ2-4 and V is TRBV16; 8 bases line up with TRBD2. CDR1 and CDR2 from the germline V gene are SGHSA and FRNQAP. V was pared by 1 base and J by 1 base, with 4 bases of the junction left unmatched. The CDR3 length is 16 residues. The covered CDR3 bases are TGTGCAAGCAGCTTAGGGGGGGGCGGAGGTCAAAACACCTTGTAC. Residues: CASSLGGGGGQNTLY. The whole CDR3 sequence is CASSLGGGGGQNTLYF.

This clone was observed a few times. Germline and genes here are mouse. Distinct nucleotide sequences in the sample also encode this CDR3. The part of the CDR3 DNA that was read is TGTGCCAGCAGCCGAAATGCAAACACAGAAGTCTTC. As protein: CASSRNANTEVF. The CDR3, in full, reads CASSRNANTEVFF. The gene calls are TRBV26 and TRBJ1-1; no reliable D call. The DNA ends 1 residue before the CDR3 does, and the rest of the CDR3 is filled in from the germline J gene. The V end was cut by 6 bases, the J end by 0 bases, with 8 bases between. The CDR3 is 13 residues long. Germline assignment: CDR1 KGHPV and CDR2 FQNQEV (reference sequence).

By sample fraction, this clone is medium-sized. The gene names here belong to mouse. The observed sequence ends 1 residue before the CDR3 terminus, with the missing tail filled in from the germline J gene. This chain joins TRBV12-1 and TRBJ2-7; a possible D gene is TRBD2 (6 bases). V dropped 0 bases and J dropped 4 bases, with 9 bases sitting between them. Germline V gene sequence: CDR1 SGHSN, CDR2 HYEKVE. CDR3 size: 13 residues. CDR3: CASSLVGGYEQYF. The DNA read from the CDR3 is TGTGCCAGCTCTCTCGTTGGGGGATATGAACAGTAC.

By its share, this clone is medium-sized (0.01 to 0.1%). Genes and germline are mouse. The part of the CDR3 DNA that was read is TGTGCCAGCAGCCAAGAGGGAAATACGCTCTAT. Its translation is CASSQEGNTLY. The entire CDR3 sequence reads CASSQEGNTLYF. The chain has TRBV5 and TRBJ1-3; D is unresolved. The sequence runs out 1 residue before the end of the CDR3; the remainder is reconstructed from the germline J gene. The germline CDR1 and CDR2 sequences are LGHNA and YNLKQL (reference sequence). V lost 0 bases and J 4 bases, leaving 1 base between the germline ends. This CDR3 contains 12 residues.